The 10 T cell receptor beta chains reported below all come from one sample, sequenced in a study of blood T cell repertoires in COVID-19. Measured with immunoSEQ multiplex PCR; TCRdb has only the in-frame clones, and not every one. The table lists more than 150,000 clones, under 85% of them singletons, with under 7.5% in the top ten. Sequenced: peripheral blood. Source of these receptors: a woman aged 40-49 years with acute or convalescent COVID-19.

This chain joins TRBV9 and TRBJ2-1; possible D gene TRBD2, 6 bases. CDR1 is SGDLS and CDR2 is YYNGEE in the germline V gene. The CDR3 consists of 14 residues. V shed 0 bases and J shed 6 bases, with 10 bases lying between them. CDR3 residues: CASSVGAGLNEQFF. The CDR3 bases are TGTGCCAGCAGCGTAGGGGCGGGGCTCAATGAGCAGTTCTTC.

The gene calls are TRBV5-1 and TRBJ2-3, with D tentatively TRBD2 (5 bases). Trimming stripped 0 bases from V and 5 bases from J, with 7 bases between. Germline CDR1 SGHRS, CDR2 YFSETQ. The CDR3 loop spans 13 amino acids. CDR3 nucleotide sequence: TGCGCCAGCAGCTTGGACGGGATAGATACGCAGTATTTT. It encodes CASSLDGIDTQYF.

The chain carries TRBV5-1 and TRBJ2-5; TRBD2 agrees at 9 bases. The CDR3 totals 14 residues. Germline V gene sequence: CDR1 SGHRS, CDR2 YFSETQ. V shed 7 bases and J 4 bases; nucleotides not matched to a gene: 8. CDR3 DNA sequence: TGCGCCAGCGCACCTAGAGCGGGGGGAGAGACCCAGTACTTC. Its translation is CASAPRAGGETQYF.

The gene calls are TRBV11-2 and TRBJ2-6; tentative D call: TRBD1 (5 bases). V shed 1 base and J shed 2 bases, with 6 bases lying between them. The CDR3 consists of 15 residues. Per germline, CDR1 SGHAT and CDR2 FQNNGV. The CDR3 bases are TGTGCCAGCAGCTTAGGGGGCCCTGGGGCCAACGTCCTGACTTTC. Its protein is CASSLGGPGANVLTF.

There are a few counts of this clone. The rearrangement links TRBV7-9 to TRBJ2-2; 11 bases line up with TRBD2. Germline values: CDR1 SEHNR, CDR2 FQNEAQ (reference sequence). V shed 5 bases and J 4 bases; nucleotides not matched to a gene: 9. The length of the CDR3 is 17 residues. The CDR3 spells CASSGHTSGSLTGELFF. CDR3 DNA sequence: TGTGCCAGCAGCGGACATACTAGCGGGAGTCTCACCGGGGAGCTGTTTTTT. Supplemented by reference TRBV7-9 and TRBJ2-2, the full variable domain reads DTGVSQNPRHKITKRGQNVTFRCDPISEHNRLYWYRQTLGQGPEFLTYFQNEAQLEKSRLLSDRFSAERPKGSFSTLEIQRTEQGDSAMYLCASSGHTSGSLTGELFFGEGSRLTVL.

This sequence joins TRBV6-5 and TRBJ2-1; D is unclear. There are 13 residues in the CDR3. V lost 2 bases and J lost 6, with 8 bases in between. Per the germline V gene, CDR1 is MNHEY and CDR2 is SVGAGI. The CDR3 loop reads CASSYTSGNEQFF. DNA for the CDR3: TGTGCCAGCAGTTACACCTCGGGCAATGAGCAGTTCTTC.

The chain combines TRBV3-1 (or the pseudogene TRBV3-2) with TRBJ1-1, with TRBD1 matching 8 bases. J lost 1 base, V lost 5 bases, and 3 bases had no gene match. CDR1 LGHDT and CDR2 YNNKEL come from the germline V gene (reference sequence). This CDR3 has 14 amino acids. For the CDR3, the DNA is TGTGCCAGCAGCTTCGGACAGGGGAACACTGAAGCTTTCTTT. Protein product: CASSFGQGNTEAFF.

The chain couples TRBV6-5 to TRBJ1-4; TRBD1 agrees at 7 bases. Germline CDR1 reads MNHEY; CDR2 reads SVGAGI. After removal of 6 bases from V and 8 bases from J, the junction contained 9 bases not matched to a gene. The CDR3 has 14 amino acids. The CDR3 sequence is CASRGRQGKEKLFF. In DNA form, the CDR3 reads TGTGCCAGCAGGGGCAGACAGGGAAAGGAAAAACTGTTTTTT.

The chain has TRBV28 and TRBJ1-1, with D possibly being TRBD1 (6 bases). V shed 5 bases and J shed 1 base, with 14 bases lying between them. CDR3 size: 15 residues. Germline CDR1 reads MDHEN; CDR2 reads SYDVKM. Here the CDR3 DNA reads TGTGCCAGCAGTCTAAGGGGGGGAGCGAACACTGAAGCTTTCTTT. Translation gives CASSLRGGANTEAFF.

This chain links TRBV19 with TRBJ1-5; 10 bases align to TRBD1. Germline V gene lookup returns CDR1 LNHDA and CDR2 SQIVND (reference sequence). V gave up 5 bases and J gave up 6 bases; unmatched junction bases: 10. CDR3 length: 16 amino acids. The CDR3 loop is CASSLGTGEAGQPQHF. The DNA for the CDR3 is TGTGCCAGTAGTTTGGGGACAGGGGAGGCAGGTCAGCCCCAGCATTTT.